Each of the 5 T cell receptor beta chains below was sequenced from the same sample in a study of T-cell memory formation after mild COVID-19. Each CDR3 protein gets one entry after TCRdb re-called the 5' RACE reads with MiXCR. The sample yields under 600,000 distinct CDR3 sequences, less than 25% seen once. What was sequenced was PBMCs or a T cell subset sorted from them (not recorded which). Source of these receptors: an adult woman who had mild COVID-19 (a few samples of this study predate the infection). Cell type and time point are not known.

The V gene is TRBV14, the J gene TRBJ2-7, with D maybe TRBD1 (6 bases). V was cut by 0 bases and J by 0 bases, with 12 bases left in between. The germline CDR1 and CDR2 sequences are SGHDN and FVKESK. The CDR3 consists of 16 residues. CDR3 sequence reads: CASSQDAGAYSYEQYF. DNA for the CDR3: TGTGCCAGCAGCCAAGATGCAGGGGCCTACTCCTACGAGCAGTACTTC.

J is TRBJ1-1 and V is TRBV4-2; TRBD1 is a possible D gene (6 bases). This CDR3 spans 17 amino acids. The germline CDR1 and CDR2 sequences are LGHNA and YNFKEQ. The ends were cut back, 1 base at V and 0 bases at J, with 15 bases in the middle. The CDR3 coding sequence is TGTGCCAGCAGCCAAGGGTATCAGGGGCCCATGAACACTGAAGCTTTCTTT. Translation: CASSQGYQGPMNTEAFF.

The rearrangement links TRBV12-3 or TRBV12-4 to TRBJ1-4; D ambiguous. CDR3 size: 16 residues. With 4 bases removed from V and 4 bases from J, the gap between germline ends came to 16 bases. The DNA for the CDR3 is TGTGCCAGCAGTTCAGACGCACGCGGGATTAATGAAAAACTGTTTTTT. Protein: CASSSDARGINEKLFF.

This clonotype was observed a few times. The J gene is TRBJ1-6, the V gene TRBV20-1, with TRBD1 as a possible D gene (5 bases). CDR1 and CDR2 from the germline V gene are DFQATT and SNEGSKA (reference sequence). The CDR3 totals 15 residues. V lost 1 base to trimming and J lost 7 bases, with 14 bases between them. The CDR3 sequence is CSARVGGWKNSPLHF. For the CDR3, the DNA is TGCAGTGCTAGAGTCGGGGGATGGAAAAATTCACCCCTCCACTTT.

In its sample, this clonotype was seen many times. This rearrangement joins TRBV7-9 to TRBJ2-1; D is undetermined. V lost 6 bases and J lost 0, with 15 bases in between. This CDR3 comprises 16 residues. The germline CDR1 and CDR2 sequences are SEHNR and FQNEAQ (reference sequence). This chain's CDR3 is CASRSSRRSSYNEQFF. The DNA of the CDR3 is TGTGCCAGCAGGTCCTCCCGGCGGAGCTCCTACAATGAGCAGTTCTTC. Based on the CDR3 plus reference TRBV7-9 and TRBJ2-1, the full variable domain is DTGVSQNPRHKITKRGQNVTFRCDPISEHNRLYWYRQTLGQGPEFLTYFQNEAQLEKSRLLSDRFSAERPKGSFSTLEIQRTEQGDSAMYLCASRSSRRSSYNEQFFGPGTRLTVL.